This T cell receptor (beta chain) was sequenced during a study of patients and donors after allogeneic stem cell transplantation (dated by TCRdb to the early 2020s). This clonotype was detected only a few times. This clone's antigen is unknown. Within one base of it there is no much larger clone, and no base qualities were kept. Receptor libraries were prepared by RT-PCR. TCRdb names NextSeq 550 as the instrument used. Using fastp trimming at Q25 and MiXCR clonotype assembly, TCRdb reanalyzed the public sequencing data and kept in-frame beta chains. Each CDR3 protein gets just one entry, which takes the most common genes and DNA from the rows behind it. Here the sample has 150,000 to 250,000 distinct CDR3 sequences; about 40% occur a single time. 30% to 35% of the sample goes to the ten largest clones. The TCR originated in a human donor who was either an allogeneic HSCT recipient or a stem cell or donor lymphocyte infusion donor (not recorded which). It is not recorded whose cells these are; they may come from a transplant donor. Input material: blood, either unsorted or a sorted T cell fraction (not recorded which).

The bases read TGCGCCAGCAGCCAAGATACCGGGGGCACTGAAGCTTTCTTT. It is translated as CASSQDTGGTEAFF. The rearrangement combines TRBV4-3 with TRBJ1-1; the D segment could be TRBD1, given 5 matching bases. Trimming removed 0 bases from V and 4 bases from J, leaving 9 bases between the germline ends. For CDR1 and CDR2, the germline V gene lists LGHNA and YSLEER. From the cysteine up to the phenylalanine, the CDR3 has a length of 14 residues. CDR3 DNA is the only sequence kept; it has 42 bases, read in frame from the first base.